Listed below are T cell receptor beta chains from one sample, sequenced in a study of CD8 T cells in ankylosing spondylitis. TCRdb fed the 5' RACE reads into MiXCR, producing one record per CDR3 protein. The table shows 36,000 or so distinct CDR3 sequences, with 6% occurring only once. The specimen sequenced was blood, either unsorted or a sorted T cell fraction (not recorded which). These receptor sequences come from a male donor with ankylosing spondylitis or in good health (not recorded which). Each CDR3 is given with its conserved first and last residue. A D gene is named only where the DNA matches it firmly. Not all rows give a size; the values are once, few, many and, for expanded clones, a class.

>many|TRBV6-5|NA|TRBJ1-2
CASSYSGTNYGYTF
TGTGCCAGCAGTTATTCCGGAACTAACTATGGCTACACCTTC
>many|TRBV20-1|NA|TRBJ1-1
CSARNRVGMGAEAFF
TGCAGTGCTAGAAATCGGGTTGGGATGGGGGCTGAAGCTTTCTTT
>many|TRBV5-1|NA|TRBJ1-5
CASSLTGNQPQHF
TGCGCCAGCAGCTTAACAGGGAATCAGCCCCAGCATTTT
>NA|TRBV30|TRBD2|TRBJ2-3
CASTAGDRTTDTQYF
TGTGCCTCGACCGCGGGGGACCGAACCACAGATACGCAGTATTTT
>many|TRBV6-5|NA|TRBJ1-6
CASSYLRTVGRNSPLHF
TGTGCCAGCAGTTACCTTAGGACAGTAGGGCGGAATTCACCCCTCCACTTT
>many|TRBV5-1|TRBD1|TRBJ1-5
CASSFGDRGQPQHF
TGCGCCAGCAGCTTTGGGGACAGGGGTCAGCCCCAGCATTTT
>many|TRBV5-1|NA|TRBJ2-3
CASTLNNGDTQYF
TGCGCCAGCACCCTTAATAATGGGGATACGCAGTATTTT
>many|TRBV20-1|NA|TRBJ1-6
CSATPYRDSPLHF
TGCAGTGCCACACCCTACAGGGATTCACCCCTCCACTTT
>NA|TRBV7-9|NA|TRBJ2-1
CASSFGNVEFF
TGTGCCAGCAGCTTCGGGAATGTGGAGTTCTTC
>many|TRBV20-1|NA|TRBJ1-2
CSAGGPERGYGYTF
TGCAGTGCTGGGGGCCCAGAACGGGGCTATGGCTACACCTTC
>many|TRBV20-1|TRBD2|TRBJ2-1
CSAPSGTNSNEQFF
TGCAGCGCCCCGAGCGGGACTAATTCCAATGAGCAGTTCTTC
>many|TRBV20-1|NA|TRBJ1-1
CSARHNVVATEAFF
TGCAGTGCTAGACACAATGTTGTGGCCACTGAAGCTTTCTTT
>many|TRBV2|TRBD2|TRBJ2-3
CASTGWREGTDTQYF
TGTGCCAGCACCGGCTGGCGGGAGGGGACAGATACGCAGTATTTT
>many|TRBV18|NA|TRBJ2-1
CASSPPGQSSYNEQFF
TGTGCCAGCTCCCCTCCCGGACAGAGCTCCTACAATGAGCAGTTCTTC
>many|TRBV11-2|NA|TRBJ1-1
CASSLAGAMNTEAFF
TGTGCCAGCAGCTTAGCAGGGGCCATGAACACTGAAGCTTTCTTT
>few|TRBV7-2|TRBD2|TRBJ2-2
CASSLVGGAFAGELFF
TGTGCCAGCAGCTTAGTCGGGGGGGCTTTCGCCGGGGAGCTGTTTTTT
>many|TRBV3-1|TRBD2|TRBJ2-1
CASSKRGGSQEQFF
TGTGCCAGCAGCAAGCGGGGGGGCTCTCAAGAGCAGTTCTTC
>many|TRBV4-3|NA|TRBJ2-3
CASSQDQQGTDTQYF
TGCGCCAGCAGCCAAGATCAACAGGGCACAGATACGCAGTATTTT
>many|TRBV5-1|TRBD1|TRBJ1-1
CASSRGTGEGYTEAFF
TGCGCCAGCAGCCGCGGGACAGGGGAAGGTTACACTGAAGCTTTCTTT
>many|TRBV7-2|TRBD1|TRBJ2-5
CASSSSWTGEKTQYF
TGTGCCAGCAGCTCGTCCTGGACAGGGGAAAAGACCCAGTACTTC
>many|TRBV5-1|NA|TRBJ2-1
CASSLAGQSYNEQFF
TGCGCCAGCAGCTTGGCCGGGCAGTCCTACAATGAGCAGTTCTTC
>many|TRBV5-1|NA|TRBJ2-3
CASSLGSFTDTQYF
TGCGCCAGCAGCCTGGGAAGTTTCACAGATACGCAGTATTTT
>many|TRBV28|NA|TRBJ1-3
CASSTPAGNTIYF
TGTGCCAGCAGTACCCCTGCCGGAAACACCATATATTTT
>NA|TRBV27|NA|TRBJ2-6
CASSPQQFSGANVLTF
TGTGCCAGCAGTCCGCAACAGTTCTCTGGGGCCAACGTCCTGACTTTC
>many|TRBV5-1|NA|TRBJ1-3
CASSLQGGNTGGTIYF
TGCGCCAGCAGCCTTCAGGGAGGGAACACCGGGGGCACCATATATTTT
>many|TRBV12-3/TRBV12-4|TRBD1|TRBJ1-1
CASRIQTGFEAFF
TGTGCCAGCAGGATCCAGACAGGGTTTGAAGCTTTCTTT
>many|TRBV20-1|TRBD1|TRBJ1-6
CSARVRQGARSPDSPLHF
TGCAGTGCTAGAGTCCGGCAGGGGGCGCGAAGTCCTGATTCACCCCTCCACTTT
>many|TRBV29-1|NA|TRBJ2-1
CSVLHRDPLREQFF
TGCAGCGTTTTACACCGGGATCCCCTTCGGGAGCAGTTCTTC
>many|TRBV9|NA|TRBJ1-5
CARRGTQHF
TGTGCCAGGAGAGGGACCCAGCATTTT
>many|TRBV7-2|TRBD2|TRBJ2-1
CASSLWLTSGRDEQFF
TGTGCCAGCAGCTTATGGCTGACTAGCGGGAGGGATGAGCAGTTCTTC
>many|TRBV11-2|TRBD1|TRBJ2-1
CASSLERQGNEQFF
TGTGCCAGCAGCTTAGAAAGACAGGGAAATGAGCAGTTCTTC
>many|TRBV10-3|NA|TRBJ1-1
CAISETEVEAFF
TGTGCCATCAGTGAGACTGAGGTTGAAGCTTTCTTT
>many|TRBV19|NA|TRBJ2-2
CATLGGPGELFF
TGTGCCACCCTCGGCGGTCCCGGGGAGCTGTTTTTT
>many|TRBV2|TRBD2|TRBJ2-1
CASSGIAGAYNEQFF
TGTGCCAGCAGTGGAATAGCGGGAGCCTACAATGAGCAGTTCTTC
>many|TRBV28|TRBD1|TRBJ2-2
CASSGSGTGSGELFF
TGTGCCAGCAGTGGATCCGGGACAGGGTCCGGGGAGCTGTTTTTT
>many|TRBV7-3|NA|TRBJ1-2
CASSQDSSGYTF
TGTGCCAGCAGTCAGGATTCGTCGGGCTACACCTTC
>many|TRBV7-9|NA|TRBJ1-1
CASRQAGNMAEAFF
TGTGCCAGCAGGCAAGCCGGGAATATGGCTGAAGCTTTCTTT
>many|TRBV7-3|TRBD2|TRBJ2-3
CASSPAFSGRADTQYF
TGTGCCAGCAGCCCAGCCTTTAGCGGGAGGGCGGATACGCAGTATTTT
>many|TRBV30|NA|TRBJ2-5
CAWSLSQRWETQYF
TGTGCCTGGAGCTTGAGCCAGCGCTGGGAGACCCAGTACTTC
>many|TRBV2|NA|TRBJ2-7
CASQLIYEQYF
TGTGCCAGTCAACTAATCTACGAGCAGTACTTC
>many|TRBV7-2|TRBD2|TRBJ2-3
CASSLAGLAGSTDTQYF
TGTGCCAGCAGCTTAGCGGGACTAGCGGGGAGCACAGATACGCAGTATTTT
>NA|TRBV5-6|NA|TRBJ1-4
CARGPGAGEKLFF
TGTGCCAGGGGCCCCGGCGCGGGTGAAAAACTGTTTTTT
>many|TRBV5-1|NA|TRBJ2-2
CASSSFSNTGELFF
TGCGCCAGCAGCTCTTTTTCGAACACCGGGGAGCTGTTTTTT
>many|TRBV20-1|TRBD2|TRBJ2-7
CSARGLAGSLAYEQYF
TGCAGTGCTAGAGGACTAGCGGGCTCACTGGCCTACGAGCAGTACTTC
>many|TRBV4-1|NA|TRBJ1-4
CASSHSEGVATNEKLFF
TGCGCCAGCAGCCACTCAGAGGGAGTTGCAACTAATGAAAAACTGTTTTTT
>many|TRBV6-1|NA|TRBJ2-5
CASSEFFVQETQYF
TGTGCCAGCAGTGAATTCTTCGTCCAAGAGACCCAGTACTTC
>many|TRBV4-3|TRBD1|TRBJ1-5
CASSPWQGGRQPQHF
TGCGCCAGCAGCCCGTGGCAGGGGGGTAGGCAGCCCCAGCATTTT
>many|TRBV20-1|NA|TRBJ2-1
CSARRVNNEQFF
TGCAGTGCTCGGCGGGTGAACAATGAGCAGTTCTTC
>many|TRBV7-9|NA|TRBJ1-6
CASSPGRARNSPLHF
TGTGCCAGCAGCCCGGGCCGGGCGAGGAATTCACCCCTCCACTTT